Shown below are 2 T cell receptor beta chains from a single sample sequenced in a study of blood T cell repertoires in COVID-19. Sequencing used immunoSEQ multiplex PCR; TCRdb keeps in-frame clones, though not all of them. Of some 170,000 clones listed, about 72% are singletons. The source material was PBMCs or T cells enriched from blood (not recorded which). The receptors stem from a woman in her 50s who had recovered from COVID-19.

A single count supports this clone. This chain connects TRBV23-1 to TRBJ2-7; D perhaps matches TRBD2 (5 bases). TRBV23-1 counts as an open reading frame of uncertain function. Trimming pared 0 bases from V and 0 bases from J, leaving 9 bases between. This CDR3 is built from 15 residues. The CDR3 DNA reads as TGCGCCAGCAGTCAATCGAGGGAGAGCTCCTACGAGCAGTACTTC. It encodes CASSQSRESSYEQYF.

The chain uses TRBV6-5 and TRBJ1-5, with 8 positions matching TRBD1. V shed 9 bases, J shed 0 bases, and the junction held 4 bases outside the gene matches. This CDR3 spans 14 amino acids. Germline assignment: CDR1 MNHEY and CDR2 SVGAGI. This CDR3 reads CASSGQGSNQPQHF. The CDR3 DNA sequence: TGTGCCAGTTCCGGACAGGGTAGCAATCAGCCCCAGCATTTT.